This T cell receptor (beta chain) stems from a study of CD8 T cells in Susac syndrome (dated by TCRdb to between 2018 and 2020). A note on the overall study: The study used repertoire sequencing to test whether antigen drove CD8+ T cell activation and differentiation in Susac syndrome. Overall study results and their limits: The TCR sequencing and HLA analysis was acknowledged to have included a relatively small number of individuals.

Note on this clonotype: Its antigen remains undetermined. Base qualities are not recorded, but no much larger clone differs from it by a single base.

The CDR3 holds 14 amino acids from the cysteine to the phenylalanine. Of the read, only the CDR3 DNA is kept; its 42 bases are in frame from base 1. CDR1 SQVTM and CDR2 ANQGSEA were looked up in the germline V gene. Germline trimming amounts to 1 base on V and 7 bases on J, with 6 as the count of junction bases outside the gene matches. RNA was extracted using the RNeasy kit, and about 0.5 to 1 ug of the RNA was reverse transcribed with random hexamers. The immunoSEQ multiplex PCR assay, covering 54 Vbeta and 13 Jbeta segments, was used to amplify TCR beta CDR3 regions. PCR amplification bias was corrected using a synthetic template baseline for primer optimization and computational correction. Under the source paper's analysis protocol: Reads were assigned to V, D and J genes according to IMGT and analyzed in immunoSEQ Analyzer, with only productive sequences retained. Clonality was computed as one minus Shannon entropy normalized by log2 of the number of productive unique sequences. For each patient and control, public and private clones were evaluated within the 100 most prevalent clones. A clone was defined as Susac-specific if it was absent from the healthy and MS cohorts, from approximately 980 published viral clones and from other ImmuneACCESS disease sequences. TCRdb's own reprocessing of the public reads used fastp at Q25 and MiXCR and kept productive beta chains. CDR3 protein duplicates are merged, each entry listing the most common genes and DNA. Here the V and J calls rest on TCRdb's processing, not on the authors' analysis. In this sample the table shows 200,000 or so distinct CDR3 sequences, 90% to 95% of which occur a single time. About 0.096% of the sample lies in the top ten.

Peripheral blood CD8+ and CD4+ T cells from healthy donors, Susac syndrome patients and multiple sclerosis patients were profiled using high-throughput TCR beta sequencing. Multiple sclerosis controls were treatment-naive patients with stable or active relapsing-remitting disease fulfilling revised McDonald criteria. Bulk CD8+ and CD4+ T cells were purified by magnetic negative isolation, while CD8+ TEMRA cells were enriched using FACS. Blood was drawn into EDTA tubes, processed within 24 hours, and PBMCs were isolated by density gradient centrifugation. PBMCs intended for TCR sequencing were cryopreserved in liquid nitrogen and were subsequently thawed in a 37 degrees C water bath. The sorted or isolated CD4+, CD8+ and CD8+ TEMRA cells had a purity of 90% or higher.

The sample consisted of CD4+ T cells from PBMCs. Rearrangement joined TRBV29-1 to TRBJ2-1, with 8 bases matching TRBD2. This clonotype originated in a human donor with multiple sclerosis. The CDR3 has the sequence CSVEVREGRNEQFF. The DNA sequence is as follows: TGCAGCGTTGAAGTTCGGGAGGGCCGGAATGAGCAGTTCTTC.